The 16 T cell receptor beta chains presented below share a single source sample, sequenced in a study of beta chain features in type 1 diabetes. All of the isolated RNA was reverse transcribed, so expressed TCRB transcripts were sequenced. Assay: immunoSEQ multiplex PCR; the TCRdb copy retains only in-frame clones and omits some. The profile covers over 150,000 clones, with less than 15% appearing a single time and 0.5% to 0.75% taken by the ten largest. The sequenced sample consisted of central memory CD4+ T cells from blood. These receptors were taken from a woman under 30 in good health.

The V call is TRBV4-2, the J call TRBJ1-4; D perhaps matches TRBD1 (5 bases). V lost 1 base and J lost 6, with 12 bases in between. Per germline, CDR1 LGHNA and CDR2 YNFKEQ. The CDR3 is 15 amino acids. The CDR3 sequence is CASSQAGTGDEKLFF. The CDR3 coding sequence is TGTGCCAGCAGCCAAGCCGGGACGGGAGATGAAAAACTGTTTTTT.

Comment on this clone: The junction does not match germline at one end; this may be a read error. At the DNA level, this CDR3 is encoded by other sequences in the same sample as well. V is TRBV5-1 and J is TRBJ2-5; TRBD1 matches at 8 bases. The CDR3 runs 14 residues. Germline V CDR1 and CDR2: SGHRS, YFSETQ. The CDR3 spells CASSLDRVQETQYF. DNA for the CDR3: TGCGCCAGCAGTTTGGACAGGGTGCAGGAGACCCAGTACTTC.

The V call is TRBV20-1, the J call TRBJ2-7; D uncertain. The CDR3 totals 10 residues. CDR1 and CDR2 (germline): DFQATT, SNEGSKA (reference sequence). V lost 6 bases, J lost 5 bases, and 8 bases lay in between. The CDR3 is CSALVHEQYF. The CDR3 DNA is TGCAGTGCGCTAGTCCACGAGCAGTACTTC.

The CDR3 loop is CASSENIQRRLNTEAFF. DNA of the CDR3: TGTGCCAGCAGTGAAAATATCCAGCGACGGTTGAACACTGAAGCTTTCTTT. The genes are TRBV2 and TRBJ1-1, with unresolved D. The germline CDR1 and CDR2 sequences are SNHLY and FYNNEI. There are 17 residues in the CDR3. Trimming shortened V by 2 bases and J by 0 bases, and 16 bases separated the two germline ends.

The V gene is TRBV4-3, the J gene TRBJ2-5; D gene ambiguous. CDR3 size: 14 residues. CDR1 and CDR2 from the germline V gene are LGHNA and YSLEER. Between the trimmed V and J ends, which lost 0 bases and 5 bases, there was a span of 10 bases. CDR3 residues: CASSQDTTEETQYF. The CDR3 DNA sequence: TGCGCCAGCAGCCAAGATACCACGGAGGAGACCCAGTACTTC.

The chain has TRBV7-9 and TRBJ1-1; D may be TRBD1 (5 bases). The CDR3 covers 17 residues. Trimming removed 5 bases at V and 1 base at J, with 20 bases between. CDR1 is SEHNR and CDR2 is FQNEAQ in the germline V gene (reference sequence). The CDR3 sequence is CASSTSRISTGNTEAFF. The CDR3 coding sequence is TGTGCCAGCAGCACTTCACGAATTAGCACAGGGAACACTGAAGCTTTCTTT.

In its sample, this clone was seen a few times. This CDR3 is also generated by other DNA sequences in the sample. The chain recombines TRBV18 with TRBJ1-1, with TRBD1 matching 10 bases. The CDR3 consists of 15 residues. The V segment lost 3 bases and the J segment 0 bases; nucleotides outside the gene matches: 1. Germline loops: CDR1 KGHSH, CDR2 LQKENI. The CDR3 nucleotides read TGTGCCAGCTCACCGGGACAGGGGTTGAACACTGAAGCTTTCTTT. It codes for CASSPGQGLNTEAFF.

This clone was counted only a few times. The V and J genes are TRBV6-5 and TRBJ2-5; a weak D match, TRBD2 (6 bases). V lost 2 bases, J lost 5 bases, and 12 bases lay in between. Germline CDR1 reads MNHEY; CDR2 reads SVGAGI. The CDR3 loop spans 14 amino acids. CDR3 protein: CASSYRRRGETQYF. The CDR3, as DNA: TGTGCCAGCAGTTACCGACGGCGGGGCGAGACCCAGTACTTC.

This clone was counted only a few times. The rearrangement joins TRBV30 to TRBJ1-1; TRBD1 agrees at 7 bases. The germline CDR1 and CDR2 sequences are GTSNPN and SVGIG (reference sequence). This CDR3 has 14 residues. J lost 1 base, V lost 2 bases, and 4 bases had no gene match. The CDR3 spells CAWSRWDRNTEAFF. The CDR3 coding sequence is TGTGCCTGGAGTCGCTGGGACAGGAACACTGAAGCTTTCTTT.

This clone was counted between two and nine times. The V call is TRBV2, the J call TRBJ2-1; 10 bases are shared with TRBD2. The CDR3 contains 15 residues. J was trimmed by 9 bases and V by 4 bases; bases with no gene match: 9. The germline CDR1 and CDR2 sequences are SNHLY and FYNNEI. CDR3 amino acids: CASSGVAGGLGEQFF. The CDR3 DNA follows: TGTGCCAGCAGTGGTGTAGCGGGAGGCTTGGGTGAGCAGTTCTTC.

Here the CDR3 reads CASSPDLPGQGVNTEAFF. CDR3 nucleotide sequence: TGTGCCAGCAGCCCCGATCTACCGGGACAGGGGGTGAACACTGAAGCTTTCTTT. The J gene is TRBJ1-1, the V gene TRBV11-2, with 11 bases matching TRBD1. CDR1 and CDR2 (germline): SGHAT, FQNNGV. The length of the CDR3 is 18 residues. Germline trimming cut 5 bases from V and 0 bases from J; bases unmatched to any gene: 11. The whole variable domain, filled in from reference TRBV11-2 and TRBJ1-1, reads EAGVAQSPRYKIIEKRQSVAFWCNPISGHATLYWYQQILGQGPKLLIQFQNNGVVDDSQLPKDRFSAERLKGVDSTLKIQPAKLEDSAVYLCASSPDLPGQGVNTEAFFGQGTRLTVV.

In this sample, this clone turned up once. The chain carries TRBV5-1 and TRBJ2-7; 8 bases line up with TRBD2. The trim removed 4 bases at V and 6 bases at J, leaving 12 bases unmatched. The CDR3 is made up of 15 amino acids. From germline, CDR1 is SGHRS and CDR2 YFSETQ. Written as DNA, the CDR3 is TGCGCCAGCAGCATCCCCGGGGGGGTCGCAGCCGAGCAGTACTTC. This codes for CASSIPGGVAAEQYF.

CDR3 DNA sequence: TGTGCCAGCTCATCTGGGCCCGTCGATACGCAGTATTTT. Encoded protein: CASSSGPVDTQYF. The chain has TRBV18 and TRBJ2-3; D is unclear. The germline V gene has CDR1 KGHSH and CDR2 LQKENI. This CDR3 has 13 residues. Between the trimmed V and J ends, which lost 5 bases and 6 bases, there was a span of 12 bases.

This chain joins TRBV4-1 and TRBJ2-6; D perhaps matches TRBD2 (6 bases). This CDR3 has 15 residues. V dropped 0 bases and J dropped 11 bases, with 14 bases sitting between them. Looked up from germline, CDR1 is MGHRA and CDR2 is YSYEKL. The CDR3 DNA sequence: TGCGCCAGCAGCCAAGAGAAAGCGGGCGTGGACGTCCTGACTTTC. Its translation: CASSQEKAGVDVLTF.

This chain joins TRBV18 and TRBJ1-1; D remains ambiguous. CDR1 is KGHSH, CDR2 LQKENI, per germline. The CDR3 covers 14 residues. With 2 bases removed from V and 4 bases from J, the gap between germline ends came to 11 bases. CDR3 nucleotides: TGTGCCAGCTCACCATTTGGGGAGGGCACTGAAGCTTTCTTT. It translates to CASSPFGEGTEAFF.

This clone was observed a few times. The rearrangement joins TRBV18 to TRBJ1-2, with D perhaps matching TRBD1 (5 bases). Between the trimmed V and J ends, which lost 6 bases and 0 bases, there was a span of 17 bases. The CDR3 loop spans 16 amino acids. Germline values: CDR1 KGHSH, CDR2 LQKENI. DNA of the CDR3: TGTGCCAGCTCCCAAGTACAGGTACAGCCTAACTATGGCTACACCTTC. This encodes CASSQVQVQPNYGYTF.